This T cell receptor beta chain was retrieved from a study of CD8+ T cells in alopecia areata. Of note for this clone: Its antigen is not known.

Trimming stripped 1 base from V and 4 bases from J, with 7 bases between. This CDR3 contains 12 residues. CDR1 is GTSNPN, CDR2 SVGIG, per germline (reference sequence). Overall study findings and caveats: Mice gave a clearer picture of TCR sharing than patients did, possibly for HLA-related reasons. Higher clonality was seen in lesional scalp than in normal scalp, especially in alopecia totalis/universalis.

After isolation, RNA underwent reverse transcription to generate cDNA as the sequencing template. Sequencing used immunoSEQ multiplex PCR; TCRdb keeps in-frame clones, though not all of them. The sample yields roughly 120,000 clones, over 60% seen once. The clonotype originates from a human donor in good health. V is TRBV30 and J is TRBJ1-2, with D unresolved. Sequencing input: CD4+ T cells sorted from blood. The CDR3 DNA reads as TGTGCCTGGAGTGGGTCCGGCTATGGCTACACCTTC. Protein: CAWSGSGYGYTF.